The T cell receptor beta chain under discussion was sequenced for a study of T cell responses to AZD1222 COVID-19 vaccine (TCRdb year 2021). Study-wide context: Because spike-specific TCR depth and breadth did not differ between the two schedules, AZD1222 recipients who got a second dose at roughly 4 weeks were pooled with those who got a second dose at roughly 12 weeks. Enrollment into the trials was organized by age into subgroups of 18-55, 56-69 and 70-plus years, and those subgroups contained about 160, 30 and 59 TCR-sequenced participants, respectively. TCR sequencing covered more than 230 trial participants: 200 to 210 given two doses of AZD1222 and approximately 25 given two doses of MenACWY control vaccine. What the authors observed across the whole study: Conclusions about previously exposed vaccinees are limited, since just 6 or 7 AZD1222 recipients were seropositive for SARS-CoV-2 at baseline. In the small 56-69-year group, the increase in depth fell short of significance, most likely because of low power. Epitopes outside the regions mutated in the B.1.351 and B.1.1.7 variants were reportedly recognized by nearly half of the unique spike-specific TCRs. Most participants were white British and females outnumbered males, and the authors suggested that clonal diversity may have been underestimated. Vaccine-associated CD4 TCRs spanned the whole spike protein, with dominant responses in regions 160-218 and 743-854. Because no day 14 peak-response samples were available, the repertoires could be characterized only after the peak T cell response. Spike-specific TCR breadth and depth rose significantly after two AZD1222 doses compared with day 0 and with MenACWY recipients.

As to this clone: No antigen is known for it. The sample holds no much larger clone one base away, and base qualities are not on file.

The CDR3 regions of human TCRbeta chains were subjected to immunosequencing. From the authors' description of their analysis: TCRs in the repertoires were compared against a reference library of SARS-CoV-2-specific TCRs that had been generated with the MIRA antigen-specificity platform. Breadth was defined as the fraction of unique TCRs that were SARS-CoV-2-associated, and depth was defined as the fraction of total T cells that were SARS-CoV-2-associated. Using the MIRA data, each spike-specific TCR was assigned both to the spike region to which the TCR was reactive and to a CD4 or CD8 class. Log10-transformed breadth and depth values were compared by one-way ANOVA with Sidak's multiple comparisons tests. Not all clones reach the TCRdb copy of this immuneACCESS table, which keeps in-frame sequences only. Checked studies attribute under half of the gap to unresolved V genes and leave the rest unexplained. V and J calls and clone size are given by that table; D and trimming were obtained from the DNA. This sample holds 110,000 to 150,000 clones; 80% to 95% were observed only once. The top ten clones comprise roughly 3.1% of the sample.

The intended sense of this specimen's time point label: baseline before first vaccination. Vaccinee samples were obtained from the UK trials COV001 and COV002, which included a single-blind randomized controlled phase 2/3 trial of AZD1222 (ChAdOx1 nCoV-19) in healthy adults. Trial participant PBMC samples were collected at day 0 and day 28 after the second dose for TCRbeta chain sequencing. The CDR3 covers 14 residues, taking in both the cysteine and the phenylalanine. Only the CDR3 region is kept as DNA, spanning 42 bases read in frame from base 1. In the germline V gene, CDR1 corresponds to WSHSY and CDR2 to SAAADI. V and J lose 8 bases and 3 bases, and a span of 16 bases separates them.

The chain links TRBV10-2 with TRBJ1-2; a confident D gene designation cannot be given. This sample comprised peripheral blood, obtained on day 0 of AZD1222 vaccination. The sequence was obtained from an adult in good health. The DNA sequence reads TGCGCCAGCTCCGGTGGAGGTTTCGACTATGGCTACACCTTC. Translated, it reads CASSGGGFDYGYTF.